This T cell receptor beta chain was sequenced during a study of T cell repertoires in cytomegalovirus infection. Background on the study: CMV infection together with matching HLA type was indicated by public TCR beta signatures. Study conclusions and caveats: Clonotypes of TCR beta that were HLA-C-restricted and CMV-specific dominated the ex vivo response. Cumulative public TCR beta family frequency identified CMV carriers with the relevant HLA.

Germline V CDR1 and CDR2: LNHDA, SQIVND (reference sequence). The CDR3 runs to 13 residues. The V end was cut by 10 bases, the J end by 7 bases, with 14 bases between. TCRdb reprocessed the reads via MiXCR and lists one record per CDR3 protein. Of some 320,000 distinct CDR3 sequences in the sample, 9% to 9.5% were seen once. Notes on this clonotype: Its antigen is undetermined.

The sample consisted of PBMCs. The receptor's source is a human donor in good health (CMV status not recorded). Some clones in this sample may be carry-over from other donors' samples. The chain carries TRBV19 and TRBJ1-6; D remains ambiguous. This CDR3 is CATRSDGNSPLHF. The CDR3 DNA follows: TGTGCCACGCGGTCGGACGGGAATTCACCCCTCCACTTT.